The source of this T cell receptor beta chain is a study of blood T cell repertoires in COVID-19. Germline assignment: CDR1 KGHDR and CDR2 SFDVKD. Trimming took 3 bases from V and 11 from J, leaving 13 bases between them. The CDR3 totals 13 residues. The table lists this clone with a count of one. Libraries were prepared by immunoSEQ multiplex PCR; TCRdb keeps only in-frame clonotypes and omits some of them. The data hold over 250,000 clones, with 75% to 90% observed a single time. This TCR derives from a woman in her fifties or sixties with acute or convalescent COVID-19. Sequences were obtained from peripheral blood. The rearrangement uses TRBV24-1 and TRBJ2-1; D is unresolved. The CDR3 nucleotides read TGTGCCACCAGTGATACTCCAAGCACGAAGCAGTTCTTC. It yields the protein CATSDTPSTKQFF.